This T cell receptor beta chain was sequenced during a study of blood T cell repertoires in COVID-19. Trimming took off 11 bases at V and 0 bases at J, with 11 bases between the two ends. This CDR3 has 13 amino acids. The V gene's germline CDR1 is MNHNY and CDR2 SVGAGI (reference sequence). Under the authors' procedure: Reference gene primer amplification gave estimated nucleated cell counts. Profiling relied on immunoSEQ multiplex PCR, and the TCRdb table lists in-frame clones only, not all of them. V and J calls and clone size are those listed in that table; D and trimming were worked out from the DNA. The sample comprises about 240,000 clones, under 85% of which are singletons, and roughly 2% rests with the top ten. This clone occurred once.

The chain combines TRBV6-6 with TRBJ1-5; D remains unclear. The sequence came from a man aged 25 to 40 who had recovered from COVID-19. Sequencing was done on a sample of peripheral blood. For the CDR3, the DNA is TGTGCCGCCCGCGGATATAGCAATCAGCCCCAGCATTTT. This sequence encodes CAARGYSNQPQHF.